This T cell receptor (beta chain) comes out of a study of blood T cell repertoires in COVID-19. As for the study in general: Spain, Italy and the United States supplied samples that represented acute and convalescent COVID-19. The cDNA or gDNA used as material had been derived from T cells, B-cell-depleted T cells, or PBMCs.

This clone is a singleton in its sample. As originally analysed: Amplification of reference gene primers was used by the study to estimate nucleated cell counts. Using immunoSEQ multiplex PCR, the repertoire was profiled, and TCRdb retains in-frame clones only, with some absent. The DNA was the basis for D and trimming; V, J and clone size are from that table. The repertoire holds about 280,000 clones, with 75% to 90% as singletons. CDR3 length: 14 residues. Trimming took 1 base from V and 7 from J, leaving 8 bases between them. The germline CDR1 and CDR2 sequences are SEHNR and FQNEAQ (reference sequence).

Sequencing was carried out using peripheral blood. The gene calls are TRBV7-9 and TRBJ1-6; D remains ambiguous. This receptor was taken from a woman in her 70s with acute or convalescent COVID-19. The CDR3 nucleotides read TGTGCCAGCAGCTTAGAGACGGGGAATTCACCCCTCCACTTT. This sequence encodes CASSLETGNSPLHF.